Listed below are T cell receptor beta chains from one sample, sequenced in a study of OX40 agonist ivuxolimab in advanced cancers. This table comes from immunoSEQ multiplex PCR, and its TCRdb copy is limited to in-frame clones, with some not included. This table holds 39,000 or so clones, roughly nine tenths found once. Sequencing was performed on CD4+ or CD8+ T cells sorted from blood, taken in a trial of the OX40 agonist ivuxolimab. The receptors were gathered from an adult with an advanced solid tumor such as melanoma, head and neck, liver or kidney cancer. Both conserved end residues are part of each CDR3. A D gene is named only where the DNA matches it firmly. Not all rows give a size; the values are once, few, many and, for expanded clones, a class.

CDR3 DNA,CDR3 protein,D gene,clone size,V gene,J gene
TGTGCCAGCAGCTTAGATATTCGGTACGAGCAGTACTTC,CASSLDIRYEQYF,NA,NA,TRBV7-2,TRBJ2-7
TGCGCCAGCAGCCTAGGACAGGGAGAGCAGTACTTC,CASSLGQGEQYF,TRBD1,NA,TRBV5-1,TRBJ2-7
TGTGCCAGCAGCCAGGGACTAGCGGGAGGCTTGGGTGAGCAGTTCTTC,CASSQGLAGGLGEQFF,TRBD2,NA,TRBV7-3,TRBJ2-1
TGCGCCAGCAGCCAGACAGAATTCAATCAGCCCCAGCATTTT,CASSQTEFNQPQHF,NA,few,TRBV4-1,TRBJ1-5
TGTGCCACCACGACTAGCAAAGAGACCCAGTACTTC,CATTTSKETQYF,TRBD2,NA,TRBV2,TRBJ2-5
TGTGCCAGCAGTATCTCAGGGAACACTGAAGCTTTCTTT,CASSISGNTEAFF,NA,NA,TRBV27,TRBJ1-1
TGTGCCAGCAATTTTGGTAGCGGGAGCTACAATGAGCAGTTCTTC,CASNFGSGSYNEQFF,TRBD2,NA,TRBV7-2,TRBJ2-1
TGCAGCGTTCCCGGGACAGGGTATTTTTACAATGAGCAGTTCTTC,CSVPGTGYFYNEQFF,TRBD1,NA,TRBV29-1,TRBJ2-1
TGCAGCGTTGAGTCAGGGGCCGAGCAGTACTTC,CSVESGAEQYF,NA,once,TRBV29-1,TRBJ2-7
TGCAGCGTTGAATCTGGAAATACCTACGAGCAGTACTTC,CSVESGNTYEQYF,NA,NA,TRBV29-1,TRBJ2-7
TGTGCCAGCAGCTCACCCCTGGGGGTGAACACTGAAGCTTTCTTT,CASSSPLGVNTEAFF,NA,NA,TRBV7-9,TRBJ1-1
TGTGCCAGCAGTTATTCATGGGCGGACTTTAATCAGCCCCAGCATTTT,CASSYSWADFNQPQHF,NA,NA,TRBV6-5,TRBJ1-5
TGTGCCAGCAGGGCCGCGGGGGGGCCAACCTACGAGCAGTACTTC,CASRAAGGPTYEQYF,TRBD2,NA,TRBV27,TRBJ2-7
TGTGCCAGCAGTTTTAGGCGGGAGCTCTACGAGCAGTACTTC,CASSFRRELYEQYF,TRBD2,once,TRBV27,TRBJ2-7
TGTGCCAGCAGCCCCGGGGGGCTGGACTATGGCTACACCTTC,CASSPGGLDYGYTF,NA,NA,TRBV9,TRBJ1-2
TGTGCCTGGAGTGTAACAGAACGCGAGCAGTACTTC,CAWSVTEREQYF,NA,NA,TRBV30,TRBJ2-7
TGTGCCAGCAGCGCCCTACAGGGCCCCGGGGAGCTGTTTTTT,CASSALQGPGELFF,NA,NA,TRBV7-3,TRBJ2-2
TGTGCCATGGGACTAGCGGAAGAGACCCAGTACTTC,CAMGLAEETQYF,NA,NA,TRBV21-1,TRBJ2-5
TGTGCCAGCAGTTATCAGGGGGCGAGGGACACTGAAGCTTTCTTT,CASSYQGARDTEAFF,TRBD1,once,TRBV27,TRBJ1-1
TGTGCCAGCAGTCTTTCGCAGGGAAGGGGCGAAAAACTGTTTTTT,CASSLSQGRGEKLFF,NA,NA,TRBV2,TRBJ1-4
TGCGCCAGCAGCCAAACACCAGGCCGACATGAGGGCGAGCAGTACTTC,CASSQTPGRHEGEQYF,NA,NA,TRBV4-1,TRBJ2-7
TGTGCCAGCAGCCTGGCCGGGACAGGGGGTCAGTACGAGCAGTACTTC,CASSLAGTGGQYEQYF,TRBD1,NA,TRBV7-2,TRBJ2-7
TGTGCCAGCAGTGACACGAACACCGGGGAGCTGTTTTTT,CASSDTNTGELFF,NA,NA,TRBV6-4,TRBJ2-2
TGTGCCAGCAGTTCTGAGACTAGCCCCCACAATGAGCAGTTCTTC,CASSSETSPHNEQFF,TRBD2,NA,TRBV28,TRBJ2-1
TGTGCCAGCAGCAAGACTAGCGGGACAGCCGGGGAGCTGTTTTTT,CASSKTSGTAGELFF,TRBD2,NA,TRBV11-3,TRBJ2-2
TGTGCCAGCAGTTACTCGGGACAGTCTGAAGCTTTCTTT,CASSYSGQSEAFF,TRBD1,NA,TRBV6-5,TRBJ1-1
TGTGCCAGCAGCTTAGGGGGACTAGCGGCCTACAATGAGCAGTTCTTC,CASSLGGLAAYNEQFF,TRBD2,NA,TRBV5-8,TRBJ2-1
TGTGCCAGCAGCGCCTCCTCCTCGGTAGGCTACACCTTC,CASSASSSVGYTF,NA,NA,TRBV9,TRBJ1-2
TGTGCCAGCAGTCTACCCTACGAGCAGTACTTC,CASSLPYEQYF,NA,NA,TRBV6-1,TRBJ2-7
TGTGCCAGCAGCTTAGGTTACAGGGGGAATCAGCCCCAGCATTTT,CASSLGYRGNQPQHF,TRBD1,NA,TRBV7-2,TRBJ1-5
TGTGCCAGCGAAACACCCCAGGGGGTGCAAGAGACCCAGTACTTC,CASETPQGVQETQYF,TRBD1,NA,TRBV2,TRBJ2-5
TGTGCCAGCAGCGGGACAGGGGGATATGGCTACACCTTC,CASSGTGGYGYTF,TRBD1,NA,TRBV9,TRBJ1-2
TGTGCCAGCAGCGGATTGGAGGGTTGGTACGAGCAGTACTTC,CASSGLEGWYEQYF,NA,NA,TRBV7-9,TRBJ2-7
TGTGCCAGCCGACCCGGGACAGGCAATAATGAGCAGTTCTTC,CASRPGTGNNEQFF,TRBD1,NA,TRBV7-9,TRBJ2-1
TGCAGCGTTCCAGGACAGGGGGCCGACTACGAGCAGTACTTC,CSVPGQGADYEQYF,TRBD1,NA,TRBV29-1,TRBJ2-7
TGTGCCAGCAGCGGGGCAGGGAATGAAAAACTGTTTTTT,CASSGAGNEKLFF,NA,NA,TRBV7-9,TRBJ1-4
TGTGCCAGCAGTCCGACAGGTTACAATGAGCAGTTCTTC,CASSPTGYNEQFF,NA,NA,TRBV27,TRBJ2-1
TGCGCCAGCAGCCAAGTGATGAACACTGAAGCTTTCTTT,CASSQVMNTEAFF,NA,NA,TRBV4-1,TRBJ1-1
TGTGCCAGCTCACCGTGGACACGGACAGATACGCAGTATTTT,CASSPWTRTDTQYF,NA,NA,TRBV18,TRBJ2-3
TGTGCCAGCAGCTACCTCTATGGCTACACCTTC,CASSYLYGYTF,NA,NA,TRBV11-2,TRBJ1-2
TGTGCCAGCAGCTTGATTTCCGGGGTTGGCTACACCTTC,CASSLISGVGYTF,NA,NA,TRBV5-6,TRBJ1-2
TGTGCCAGCAGCCCTAGCGGGAGCACAGATACGCAGTATTTT,CASSPSGSTDTQYF,TRBD2,few,TRBV6-4,TRBJ2-3
TGCGCCAGCAGACCCCTTGCGGGAGATTCTACAGATACGCAGTATTTT,CASRPLAGDSTDTQYF,TRBD2,once,TRBV10-2,TRBJ2-3
TGCAGCGTTGTGTGGGAATACGAGCAGTACTTC,CSVVWEYEQYF,NA,NA,TRBV29-1,TRBJ2-7
TGTGCCAGCAGTTCCACAAGGACAGGGGGCACTGAAGCTTTCTTT,CASSSTRTGGTEAFF,TRBD1,NA,TRBV27,TRBJ1-1
TGTGCCAGCAGTTTATCTACTCCAAGCTACGAGCAGTACTTC,CASSLSTPSYEQYF,NA,NA,TRBV27,TRBJ2-7
TGTGCCAGCAGCCCCGGGGTAGCGGGGACCGGGGAGCTGTTTTTT,CASSPGVAGTGELFF,TRBD2,NA,TRBV7-8,TRBJ2-2
TGTGCCAGCAGCTTAGAGGCAGGGGGTTCCTACAATGAGCAGTTCTTC,CASSLEAGGSYNEQFF,TRBD1,NA,TRBV11-1,TRBJ2-1
TGTGCCAGCAGTTTCCCCGGGACAGGGCACACCGGGGAGCTGTTTTTT,CASSFPGTGHTGELFF,TRBD1,NA,TRBV28,TRBJ2-2
TGTGCCAGCAGACAGACAGGACGCAATCAGCCCCAGCATTTT,CASRQTGRNQPQHF,NA,NA,TRBV6-5,TRBJ1-5
TGTGCCAGCAGTTTAGTTGGGACAGGGGGCGAAAACTATGGCTACACCTTC,CASSLVGTGGENYGYTF,TRBD1,NA,TRBV28,TRBJ1-2
TGTGCCAGCAGCGTAGATTCAGCGCACACCGGGGAGCTGTTTTTT,CASSVDSAHTGELFF,NA,NA,TRBV9,TRBJ2-2
TGTGCCAGCAGTTTCAGGGGTGGCTATGGCTACACCTTC,CASSFRGGYGYTF,NA,NA,TRBV28,TRBJ1-2
TGTGCCAGCAGCCGGACTAGCGGGGCCTCCTACAATGAGCAGTTCTTC,CASSRTSGASYNEQFF,TRBD2,NA,TRBV5-5,TRBJ2-1
TGTGCCAGCAGCTTAACAACTACCTACGAGCAGTACTTC,CASSLTTTYEQYF,NA,NA,TRBV7-8,TRBJ2-7